One sample yielded the 32 T cell receptor beta chains listed below, sequenced in a study of T cell repertoires in cytomegalovirus infection (dated by TCRdb to the late 2010s). For sequencing, an Illumina HiSeq 1500 was employed. TCRdb applied fastp at Q25 and MiXCR to the public reads, then kept only in-frame beta chains. Records with the same CDR3 protein are collapsed into one entry carrying the most frequent genes and DNA. In this sample the table shows roughly 500,000 distinct CDR3 sequences, 33% of which occur a single time. Roughly a sixth of the sample comes from the top ten. The label giving this sample's treatment or condition can be read as: in vitro stimulation with specific CMV peptide epitopes to enrich CMV-specific T cells. These receptors' targets are unknown. The sample in question was cultured PBMCs, obtained from culture after CMV antigen stimulation. The receptors stem from a human donor in good health (CMV status not recorded). Some clones in this sample may be carry-over from other donors' samples.

This clonotype was found many times. V usage is TRBV28 and J usage is TRBJ1-2; D not certain. Trimming took 5 bases from V and 7 from J, leaving 23 bases between them. CDR1 is MDHEN and CDR2 is SYDVKM in the germline V gene. CDR3 length: 16 amino acids. The CDR3 region is CASSPTRPAGSSGYTF. CDR3 DNA sequence: TGTGCCAGCAGTCCAACACGCCCGGCGGGCTCTAGTGGCTACACCTTC.

This clonotype was recorded a few times. The J gene is TRBJ1-3, the V gene TRBV24-1, with D perhaps TRBD1 (5 bases). This CDR3 is built from 16 residues. Germline-derived CDR1 and CDR2 are KGHDR and SFDVKD. The V end lost 4 bases, the J end lost 4 bases, and 16 bases lay between the germline ends. The CDR3 region has the DNA TGTGCCACCAGTGACTCCAGGGCAACTTTGGGAAACACCATATATTTT. Translating it yields CATSDSRATLGNTIYF.

The sample holds a few counts of this clonotype. The chain carries TRBV24-1 and TRBJ2-2, with TRBD2 matching 7 bases. V lost 1 base, J lost 4 bases, and 5 bases stayed unmatched. Germline CDR1 reads KGHDR; CDR2 reads SFDVKD. This CDR3 spans 16 amino acids. CDR3 DNA sequence: TGTGCCACCAGTGATTTTGTAGCGGGCATCACCGGGGAGCTGTTTTTT. Protein sequence: CATSDFVAGITGELFF.

The rearrangement links TRBV2 to TRBJ2-7; 8 nucleotides line up with TRBD1. Germline V lookup: CDR1 SNHLY, CDR2 FYNNEI. J gave up 4 bases and V 6 bases, and 2 bases lay outside the gene matches. The CDR3 contains 12 residues. The CDR3 loop is CASSGQGYEQYF. The CDR3 coding sequence is TGTGCCAGCAGCGGACAGGGATACGAGCAGTACTTC.

The sample holds many counts of this clonotype. The chain joins TRBV7-2 to TRBJ2-5; TRBD2 is a possible D gene (5 bases). This CDR3 spans 12 amino acids. Germline assignment: CDR1 SGHTA and CDR2 FQGNSA. Trimming cost V 4 bases and J 5 bases, with 8 bases left between them. CDR3: CASSSDSETQYF. The CDR3 nucleotides read TGTGCCAGCAGCTCGGACTCGGAGACCCAGTACTTC.

The chain carries TRBV14 and TRBJ1-1, with D uncertain. The CDR3 totals 15 residues. The ends were cut back, 1 base at V and 6 bases at J, with 15 bases in the middle. CDR1 SGHDN and CDR2 FVKESK come from the germline V gene. DNA of the CDR3: TGTGCCAGCAGCCAAGTAATTGGCTTGGCAGCTGAAGCTTTCTTT. As protein: CASSQVIGLAAEAFF.

This rearrangement joins TRBV7-9 to TRBJ1-5; a weak D match, TRBD1 (5 bases). Germline CDR1 SEHNR, CDR2 FQNEAQ (reference sequence). V lost 5 bases to trimming and J lost 0 bases, with 11 bases between them. The CDR3 is made up of 15 amino acids. This CDR3 is CASSPGQTSNQPQHF. DNA of the CDR3: TGTGCCAGCAGCCCAGGACAAACTAGCAATCAGCCCCAGCATTTT.

V is TRBV11-3 and J is TRBJ2-1; TRBD2 matches 7 bases. CDR1 and CDR2 (germline): SGHNT, YENEEA. J lost 6 bases, V lost 4 bases, and 9 bases had no gene match. The CDR3 consists of 15 residues. CDR3 DNA sequence: TGTGCCAGCAGCTGGGGCGGGAGTGTCGCCAATGAGCAGTTCTTC. Translating gives CASSWGGSVANEQFF.

This chain uses TRBV5-6 with TRBJ2-3; a possible D gene is TRBD1 (6 bases). V lost 5 bases to trimming and J lost 2 bases, with 24 bases between them. CDR3 length: 18 residues. Germline V gives CDR1 SGHDT, CDR2 YYEEEE. CDR3 sequence: CASRRWGLVLSFTDTQYF. The CDR3 DNA reads as TGTGCCAGCAGGAGGTGGGGGCTAGTTCTTTCTTTCACAGATACGCAGTATTTT. The full variable domain, in which reference TRBV5-6 and TRBJ2-3 provide the parts outside the CDR3, is DAGVTQSPTHLIKTRGQQVTLRCSPKSGHDTVSWYQQALGQGPQFIFQYYEEEERQRGNFPDRFSGHQFPNYSSELNVNALLLGDSALYLCASRRWGLVLSFTDTQYFGPGTRLTVL.

V is TRBV10-3 and J is TRBJ1-2; 9 nucleotides agree with TRBD1. V dropped 5 bases and J dropped 6; count of bases not matched to a gene: 7. CDR3 length equals 14 residues. Germline CDR1 ENHRY, CDR2 SYGVKD. In DNA, the CDR3 is TGTGCCATCAGTCTGACAGGGGGAGATGATGGCTACACCTTC. It codes for CAISLTGGDDGYTF.

The chain employs TRBV7-3 and TRBJ2-5; TRBD2 aligns across 7 bases. V gave up 5 bases and J gave up 4 bases; unmatched junction bases: 10. The CDR3 is 15 amino acids. Germline loops: CDR1 SGHTA, CDR2 FQGTGA. For the CDR3, the DNA is TGTGCCAGCAGCCCGTCGGGAGGTTCTCGAGAGACCCAGTACTTC. It codes for CASSPSGGSRETQYF.

This clonotype was picked up one time. The J gene is TRBJ2-1, the V gene TRBV6-2 or TRBV6-3; the D gene is possibly TRBD2 (7 bases). The CDR3 extends over 18 amino acids. Between the trimmed V and J ends, which lost 7 bases and 7 bases, there was a span of 29 bases. Germline CDR1 reads MNHEY; CDR2 reads SVGEGT. CDR3 sequence: CASTHLLGGGGAQNEQFF. The CDR3 coding sequence is TGTGCCAGCACCCACCTACTGGGCGGAGGGGGGGCCCAGAATGAGCAGTTCTTC.

The V and J genes are TRBV11-2 and TRBJ2-1; TRBD2 matches at 7 bases. The CDR3 is 14 amino acids. Per the germline V gene, CDR1 is SGHAT and CDR2 is FQNNGV. V gave up 4 bases and J gave up 6 bases; unmatched junction bases: 6. The CDR3 nucleotides are TGTGCCAGCAGCTCAGCGGGACTCGTCAATGAGCAGTTCTTC. Protein product: CASSSAGLVNEQFF. Together with reference TRBV11-2 and TRBJ2-1, the CDR3 gives the full variable domain: EAGVAQSPRYKIIEKRQSVAFWCNPISGHATLYWYQQILGQGPKLLIQFQNNGVVDDSQLPKDRFSAERLKGVDSTLKIQPAKLEDSAVYLCASSSAGLVNEQFFGPGTRLTVL.

This chain joins TRBV5-1 and TRBJ2-1; D may be TRBD1 (6 bases). Germline CDR1 reads SGHRS; CDR2 reads YFSETQ. The CDR3 contains 18 residues. Trimming stripped 4 bases from V and 0 bases from J, with 20 bases between. The CDR3 loop reads CASSNRTGFLSSYNEQFF. The CDR3 DNA sequence: TGCGCCAGCAGCAACCGAACAGGGTTCCTTAGCTCCTACAATGAGCAGTTCTTC. Complete variable domain (other parts from reference TRBV5-1 and TRBJ2-1): KAGVTQTPRYLIKTRGQQVTLSCSPISGHRSVSWYQQTPGQGLQFLFEYFSETQRNKGNFPGRFSGRQFSNSRSEMNVSTLELGDSALYLCASSNRTGFLSSYNEQFFGPGTRLTVL.

V gene TRBV7-2 combines with J gene TRBJ1-2, with D perhaps TRBD1 (5 bases). The CDR3 extends over 16 amino acids. V was cut by 5 bases and J by 8 bases, with 24 bases left in between. Germline CDR1 is SGHTA and CDR2 is FQGNSA. The CDR3 loop reads CASSPSRQGGSRGYTF. In DNA form, the CDR3 reads TGTGCCAGCAGCCCATCACGGCAGGGAGGGAGTAGGGGCTACACCTTC.

This clonotype occurred many times. This chain links TRBV7-2 with TRBJ2-3; tentative D call: TRBD2 (6 bases). The CDR3 runs 15 residues. V was shortened by 7 bases and J by 0 bases, with 14 bases between the two germline ends. The germline gives CDR1 SGHTA, CDR2 FQGNSA. The CDR3 DNA sequence: TGTGCCAGCATCCAGACTAGAGTCAGCACAGATACGCAGTATTTT. It codes for CASIQTRVSTDTQYF.

The chain employs TRBV3-1 and TRBJ1-1; unclear D gene. V was pared by 5 bases and J by 11 bases, with 24 bases between. This CDR3 spans 15 amino acids. Germline V gene sequence: CDR1 LGHDT, CDR2 YNNKEL (reference sequence). CDR3 sequence reads: CASSFSSQGFSGAFF. The CDR3, as DNA: TGTGCCAGCAGCTTCTCGTCTCAAGGTTTTTCGGGGGCTTTCTTT.

This clonotype was observed a few times. V is TRBV7-6 and J is TRBJ2-2, with D perhaps given as TRBD1 or TRBD2 (5 bases each). Germline-derived CDR1 and CDR2 are SGHVS and FNYEAQ. The CDR3 covers 13 residues. Trimming took off 7 bases at V and 7 bases at J, with 13 bases between the two ends. The CDR3 sequence is CASTIKRGGELFF. CDR3 DNA: TGTGCCAGCACCATCAAGAGGGGCGGGGAGCTGTTTTTT.

V is TRBV5-4 and J is TRBJ1-2; no definite D call. V lost 0 bases and J 0 bases, leaving 9 bases between the germline ends. Germline V gene data show CDR1 as SGHNT and CDR2 as YYREEE (reference sequence). The CDR3 consists of 15 residues. CDR3 protein: CASSLEQAANYGYTF. CDR3 in DNA: TGTGCCAGCAGCTTGGAGCAGGCCGCTAACTATGGCTACACCTTC.

The chain uses TRBV11-3 and TRBJ1-1; D is unresolved. Germline V gene data show CDR1 as SGHNT and CDR2 as YENEEA. There are 14 residues in the CDR3. V lost 0 bases to trimming and J lost 10 bases, with 15 bases between them. The CDR3 DNA is TGTGCCAGCAGCTTAGATCACGGGCAGCGCGGAGCTTTCTTT. Translating gives CASSLDHGQRGAFF.

V is TRBV2 and J is TRBJ2-3; 8 nucleotides match TRBD2. This CDR3 is built from 15 residues. Looked up from germline, CDR1 is SNHLY and CDR2 is FYNNEI. J gave up 6 bases and V 6 bases, and 11 bases lay outside the gene matches. CDR3 protein: CASRVSGRAVDTQYF. The CDR3 coding sequence is TGTGCCAGCAGGGTTTCCGGGAGGGCCGTGGATACGCAGTATTTT.

The CDR3 region has the DNA TGTGCCAGCAGCCCGGGCCCATCCGAGATCGGGGAAAAACTGTTTTTT. Translated, it gives CASSPGPSEIGEKLFF. The J gene is TRBJ1-4, the V gene TRBV5-4; D is unresolved. CDR1 is SGHNT and CDR2 is YYREEE in the germline V gene (reference sequence). The CDR3 has 16 residues. Between the trimmed V and J ends, which lost 4 bases and 8 bases, there was a span of 21 bases.

This clonotype was recorded a few times. Here the CDR3 reads CASSLIPRGRETQYF. CDR3 DNA sequence: TGTGCCAGCAGCTTAATCCCCAGGGGAAGAGAGACCCAGTACTTC. The V gene is TRBV7-2, the J gene TRBJ2-5; possible D gene TRBD1, 6 bases. The CDR3 spans 15 residues. Between the trimmed V and J ends, which lost 2 bases and 4 bases, there was a span of 14 bases. Germline V gene sequence: CDR1 SGHTA, CDR2 FQGNSA.

The chain joins TRBV28 to TRBJ2-1; D gene uncertain. The CDR3 has 13 residues. CDR1 is MDHEN, CDR2 SYDVKM, per germline. V shed 2 bases and J shed 4 bases, with 6 bases lying between them. The chain's CDR3 is CASSLPRYNEQFF. CDR3 DNA sequence: TGTGCCAGCAGTTTACCCAGATACAATGAGCAGTTCTTC.

CDR3 in amino acids: CASSLSAPGLVGYTF. The CDR3 nucleotides read TGTGCCAGCAGTTTATCGGCCCCGGGACTCGTTGGCTACACCTTC. The V gene is TRBV27, the J gene TRBJ1-2; the D gene is possibly TRBD1 (5 bases). The CDR3 loop spans 15 amino acids. The germline V and J ends were trimmed by 0 bases and 7 bases, with 15 bases remaining between them. Per the germline V gene, CDR1 is MNHEY and CDR2 is SMNVEV (reference sequence).

This clonotype showed up just a few times. The CDR3 loop is CASRTAWTYEQYF. The CDR3, as DNA: TGTGCCAGCAGAACCGCGTGGACCTACGAGCAGTACTTC. The chain recombines TRBV28 with TRBJ2-7; D gene uncertain. This CDR3 spans 13 amino acids. Germline V gene data show CDR1 as MDHEN and CDR2 as SYDVKM. V dropped 6 bases and J dropped 2 bases, with 11 bases sitting between them.

This clonotype has more than one count but fewer than ten. The chain has TRBV6-1 and TRBJ2-1; no reliable D call. CDR3 length: 11 residues. V dropped 5 bases and J dropped 13 bases, with 12 bases sitting between them. Germline CDR1 MNHNS, CDR2 SASEGT. CDR3 nucleotide sequence: TGTGCCAGCAGTTATGGTTTAGGTCAGTTCTTC. Its protein product is CASSYGLGQFF.

This clonotype was observed a handful of times. This rearrangement joins TRBV6-1 to TRBJ2-2; D is undetermined. The CDR3 totals 11 residues. Germline CDR1 reads MNHNS; CDR2 reads SASEGT. The V end lost 8 bases, the J end lost 6 bases, and 7 bases lay between the germline ends. CDR3 amino acids: CASPRAGELFF. DNA for the CDR3: TGTGCCAGCCCTAGAGCCGGGGAGCTGTTTTTT.

This clonotype was seen a handful of times. The chain joins TRBV7-2 to TRBJ1-2, with D unclear. CDR1 and CDR2 (germline): SGHTA, FQGNSA. V was clipped by 1 base and J by 6 bases, with 9 bases between them. There are 13 residues in the CDR3. For the CDR3, the DNA is TGTGCCAGCAGCTTAGACGGCGTAAATGGCTACACCTTC. It specifies CASSLDGVNGYTF.

The rearrangement uses TRBV12-3 or TRBV12-4 and TRBJ2-7; 8 bases line up with TRBD1. The CDR3 covers 15 residues. Trimming removed 5 bases from V and 0 bases from J; junction bases left unmatched: 6. The CDR3 sequence is CASSTRDRSSYEQYF. CDR3 in DNA: TGTGCCAGCAGTACCCGGGACAGGAGCTCCTACGAGCAGTACTTC.

This clonotype was observed a handful of times. V and J are TRBV7-6 and TRBJ2-5; D remains ambiguous. Germline V gives CDR1 SGHVS, CDR2 FNYEAQ. Trimming took off 8 bases at V and 5 bases at J, with 18 bases between the two ends. The CDR3 consists of 14 residues. The chain's CDR3 is CASATIQRRETQYF. The CDR3 DNA reads as TGTGCCAGCGCAACCATCCAGCGTCGGGAGACCCAGTACTTC.

The V call is TRBV9, the J call TRBJ2-1; TRBD2 matches at 10 bases. Trimming took 1 base from V and 4 from J; bases not matched to a gene: 5. Germline-derived CDR1 and CDR2 are SGDLS and YYNGEE. The CDR3 extends over 16 amino acids. In DNA, the CDR3 is TGTGCCAGCAGCGTATCTCGGACTAGCGGTTACAATGAGCAGTTCTTC. This sequence encodes CASSVSRTSGYNEQFF.